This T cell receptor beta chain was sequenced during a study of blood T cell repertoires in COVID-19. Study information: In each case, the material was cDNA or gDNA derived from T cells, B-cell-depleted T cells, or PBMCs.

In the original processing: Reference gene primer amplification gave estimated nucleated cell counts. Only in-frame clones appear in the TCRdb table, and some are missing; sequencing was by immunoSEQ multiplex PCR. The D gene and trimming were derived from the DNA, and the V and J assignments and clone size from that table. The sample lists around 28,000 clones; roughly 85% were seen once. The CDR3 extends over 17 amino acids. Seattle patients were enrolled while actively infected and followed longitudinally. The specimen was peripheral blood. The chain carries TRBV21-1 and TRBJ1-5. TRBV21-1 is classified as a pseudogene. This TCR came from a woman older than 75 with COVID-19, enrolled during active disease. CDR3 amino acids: CASSKGVEFHSNQPQHF. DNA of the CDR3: TGTGCCAGCAGCAAAGGTGTTGAGTTCCATAGCAATCAGCCCCAGCATTTT.